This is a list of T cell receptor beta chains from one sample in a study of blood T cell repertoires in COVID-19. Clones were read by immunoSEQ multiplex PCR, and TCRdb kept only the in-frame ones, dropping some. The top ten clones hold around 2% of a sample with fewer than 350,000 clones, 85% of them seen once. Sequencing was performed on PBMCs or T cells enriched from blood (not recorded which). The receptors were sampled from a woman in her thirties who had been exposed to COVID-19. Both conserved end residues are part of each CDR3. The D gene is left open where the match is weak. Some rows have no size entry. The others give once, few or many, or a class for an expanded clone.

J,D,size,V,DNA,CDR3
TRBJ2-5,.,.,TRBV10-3,TGTGCCATCAGTGTTGCGGGACAAGAGACCCAGTACTTC,CAISVAGQETQYF
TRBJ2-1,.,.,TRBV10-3,TGTGCCATCAGTGAGGGGGCGAACTACAATGAGCAGTTCTTC,CAISEGANYNEQFF
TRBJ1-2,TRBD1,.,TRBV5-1,TGCGCCAGCAGCCTGGGGACAGGGGACGGCGGCTACACCTTC,CASSLGTGDGGYTF
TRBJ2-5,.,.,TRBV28,TGTGCCAGCAGCCGCGGGGGCCCCCGGTCAGAGACCCAGTACTTC,CASSRGGPRSETQYF
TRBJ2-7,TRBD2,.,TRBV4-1,TGCGCCAGCAGCCAAGAGAGCGGGGGTATCTACGAGCAGTACTTC,CASSQESGGIYEQYF
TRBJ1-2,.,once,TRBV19,TGTGCCAGTAGTCCCGGACAGCTTATCTACACCTTC,CASSPGQLIYTF
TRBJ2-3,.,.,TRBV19,TGTGCCAGTAGTAGAGGGCTATACACTAGCACAGATACGCAGTATTTT,CASSRGLYTSTDTQYF
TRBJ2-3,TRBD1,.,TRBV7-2,TGTGCCAGCAGCCCGACAGGGGTAGATACGCAGTATTTT,CASSPTGVDTQYF
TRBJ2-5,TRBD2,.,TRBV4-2,TGTGCCAGCAGCCAAACTAGCGAGCCCCAAGAGACCCAGTACTTC,CASSQTSEPQETQYF
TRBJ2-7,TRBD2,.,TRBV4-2,TGTGCCAGCAGTCCCCTGGGGACTAGCGGGTCTTCCTACGAGCAGTACTTC,CASSPLGTSGSSYEQYF